This T cell receptor (beta chain) came from a study of blood T cell repertoires in COVID-19. Across the whole study: Researchers got acute and convalescent COVID-19 samples from the United States, Italy and Spain.

Per the original data handling: The assay estimated nucleated cells by amplifying reference gene primers. The method was immunoSEQ multiplex PCR; TCRdb's version includes in-frame clones alone and lacks a portion of them. V, J and clone size are taken as reported in that table, and D and trimming were inferred from the DNA itself. The sample carries about 74,000 clones, 70% to 90% recorded once. The V and J ends lost 5 bases and 7 bases, in that order; junction bases with no gene match: 5. The CDR3 extends over 15 amino acids. The germline gives CDR1 SGHTA, CDR2 FQGTGA. The J gene is TRBJ2-1, the V gene TRBV7-3, with 13 bases lining up with TRBD2. Sequencing was done on a sample of peripheral blood. The sequence came from a woman at least 80 years old with active or convalescent COVID-19. The CDR3: CASSPGLAGANEQFF. The CDR3 nucleotides are TGTGCCAGCAGCCCAGGACTAGCGGGAGCAAATGAGCAGTTCTTC.